This record looks at one T cell receptor (beta chain) sequence and its context. The antigen remains undetermined. The record originates from a study of early stage breast cancer tumors. The method was immunoSEQ multiplex PCR; TCRdb's version includes in-frame clones alone and lacks a portion of them. The table shows 60,000 to 80,000 clones, with 70% to 85% occurring only once. Study-wide findings and caveats: Bulk DNA sequencing of unsorted cells missed chain pairing and markers. Commonly generated sequences made up most enriched TCRB sequences shared between patients.

Germline V CDR1 and CDR2: MDHEN, SYDVKM. This CDR3 is built from 16 residues. With 5 bases removed from V and 4 bases from J, the gap between germline ends came to 20 bases. The receptor was isolated from a person aged 60 to 70 with breast cancer. The sequenced material came from blood. The rearrangement links TRBV28 to TRBJ1-2, with unresolved D. Here the CDR3 reads CASSIPAGLSPYGYTF. CDR3 DNA: TGTGCCAGCAGTATCCCCGCCGGCCTCAGCCCCTATGGCTACACCTTC.